This TCR beta chain was found in a study of cytomegalovirus exposure and HLA in healthy donors. PCR employed 60 Vbeta and 13 Jbeta primers. Assay used: immunoSEQ multiplex PCR; TCRdb lists only in-frame clones, some missing. Its clone listing holds some 120,000 clones. The V end was cut by 1 base, the J end by 4 bases, with 18 bases between. The CDR3 consists of 17 residues. CDR1 and CDR2 from the germline V gene are SGHRS and YFSETQ. Sequencing input: PBMCs. The chain joins TRBV5-1 to TRBJ2-1; D might be TRBD2 (6 bases). This clonotype originated in a man aged 18 to 35 in good health and CMV-seronegative. The CDR3 nucleotides read TGCGCCAGCAGCTTGTATGGAGGGACTGCCAGTTACAATGAGCAGTTCTTC. Translation: CASSLYGGTASYNEQFF.